The rows below give T cell receptor beta chains drawn from one sample of a study of cytomegalovirus exposure and HLA in healthy donors. The table came from immunoSEQ multiplex PCR; TCRdb's copy has only in-frame clones and leaves some out. The profile covers about 130,000 clones, with approximately 95% appearing a single time and 1.5% to 2% taken by the ten largest. The sample was PBMCs. The receptors originated from a man in his late teens or twenties in good health and CMV-seronegative. Both conserved end residues are part of each CDR3. D genes are given only for firm matches. Part of the rows lack a size; the others show once, few, many or a class for expanded clones.

cdr3_nt: TGTGCCAGCAGTCTAAGCGGGATGCCCTACAATGAGCAGTTCTTC
cdr3_aa: CASSLSGMPYNEQFF
d_call: TRBD2
clone_size: -
v_call: TRBV7-2
j_call: TRBJ2-1

cdr3_nt: TGTGCCAGCAGTTACTCGCCGGGACTAGAGTTCTTC
cdr3_aa: CASSYSPGLEFF
d_call: TRBD2
clone_size: -
v_call: TRBV6-6
j_call: TRBJ2-1

cdr3_nt: TGTGCCAGCAGTGAAAGACTCAGGGGGACAGGGGAGGGCTATGGCTACACCTTC
cdr3_aa: CASSERLRGTGEGYGYTF
d_call: TRBD1
clone_size: -
v_call: TRBV2
j_call: TRBJ1-2

cdr3_nt: TGTGCCAGTAGTCTCCGGGACAGGCCACCTGTGAGGGACCAGTACTTC
cdr3_aa: CASSLRDRPPVRDQYF
d_call: TRBD1
clone_size: -
v_call: TRBV19
j_call: TRBJ2-5

cdr3_nt: TGTGCCAGTGGATCTGGTAGGGGGCAAGAGACCCAGTACTTC
cdr3_aa: CASGSGRGQETQYF
d_call: -
clone_size: -
v_call: TRBV9
j_call: TRBJ2-5

cdr3_nt: TGTGCCAGCAGCGGACAGAGGGGCACTGAAGCTTTCTTT
cdr3_aa: CASSGQRGTEAFF
d_call: -
clone_size: few
v_call: TRBV13
j_call: TRBJ1-1

cdr3_nt: TGTGCCAGCAGTCTGCCGCGGGGGTCCACTGAAGCTTTCTTT
cdr3_aa: CASSLPRGSTEAFF
d_call: -
clone_size: -
v_call: TRBV11-3
j_call: TRBJ1-1

cdr3_nt: TGTGCCAGCAGGTCGACAGATACGCAGTATTTT
cdr3_aa: CASRSTDTQYF
d_call: -
clone_size: -
v_call: TRBV28
j_call: TRBJ2-3

cdr3_nt: TGTGCCAGCAGCTTAGAACAGGGGGACTATGGCTACACCTTC
cdr3_aa: CASSLEQGDYGYTF
d_call: TRBD1
clone_size: -
v_call: TRBV7-9
j_call: TRBJ1-2

cdr3_nt: TGTGCCAGCAGTGCAACAGGGTGGAATGAGCAGTTCTTC
cdr3_aa: CASSATGWNEQFF
d_call: -
clone_size: -
v_call: TRBV6-5
j_call: TRBJ2-1

cdr3_nt: TGTGCCAGCAGCGGGGGACTAGCGGGCTTCTACAATGAGCAGTTCTTC
cdr3_aa: CASSGGLAGFYNEQFF
d_call: TRBD2
clone_size: -
v_call: TRBV9
j_call: TRBJ2-1

cdr3_nt: TGCGCCAGCAGCTTCGGACAGGGTGGGGGCATCGAGCAGTACTTC
cdr3_aa: CASSFGQGGGIEQYF
d_call: TRBD1
clone_size: -
v_call: TRBV5-1
j_call: TRBJ2-7

cdr3_nt: TGTGCCAGCAGCTTAGTGACTAGCGGGAGCTACTCCTACGAGCAGTACTTC
cdr3_aa: CASSLVTSGSYSYEQYF
d_call: TRBD2
clone_size: -
v_call: TRBV7-2
j_call: TRBJ2-7

cdr3_nt: TGTGCCAGCAGGGGGGCTACCGGGACTAGTGCTCGGGAGACCCAGTACTTC
cdr3_aa: CASRGATGTSARETQYF
d_call: TRBD2
clone_size: -
v_call: TRBV27
j_call: TRBJ2-5

cdr3_nt: TGTGCCAGCAGTGAAGGAGGGACAGGGCATGAAAAACTGTTTTTT
cdr3_aa: CASSEGGTGHEKLFF
d_call: TRBD1
clone_size: -
v_call: TRBV2
j_call: TRBJ1-4

cdr3_nt: TGTGCCAGCTCACCACGAGGGAACACAGGGACTAATGAAAAACTGTTTTTT
cdr3_aa: CASSPRGNTGTNEKLFF
d_call: -
clone_size: -
v_call: TRBV18
j_call: TRBJ1-4

cdr3_nt: TGCGCCAGCAGCCAGACTAGCTCCGGACCCTACGAGCAGTACTTC
cdr3_aa: CASSQTSSGPYEQYF
d_call: TRBD2
clone_size: -
v_call: TRBV4-3
j_call: TRBJ2-7

cdr3_nt: TGTGCCAGTAGTATAGGTGGGACACCGAACTACACCTTC
cdr3_aa: CASSIGGTPNYTF
d_call: -
clone_size: -
v_call: TRBV19
j_call: TRBJ1-2

cdr3_nt: TGCGCCAGCAGCTTGGCCCAGCGGGAGTCCCATGAGCAGTTCTTC
cdr3_aa: CASSLAQRESHEQFF
d_call: TRBD2
clone_size: -
v_call: TRBV5-1
j_call: TRBJ2-1

cdr3_nt: TGTGCCAGCAGCGTAGTGGTCGGAGGGAATGAAAAACTGTTTTTT
cdr3_aa: CASSVVVGGNEKLFF
d_call: -
clone_size: -
v_call: TRBV9
j_call: TRBJ1-4

cdr3_nt: TGTGCCAGCAGCGCCAAACGACTAGCGGGAGACTACAATGAGCAGTTCTTC
cdr3_aa: CASSAKRLAGDYNEQFF
d_call: TRBD2
clone_size: -
v_call: TRBV11-2
j_call: TRBJ2-1

cdr3_nt: TGTGCCACCTCTAACTATGGCTACACCTTC
cdr3_aa: CATSNYGYTF
d_call: -
clone_size: -
v_call: TRBV28
j_call: TRBJ1-2

cdr3_nt: TGTGCCACCAGCGCGCGAGATGGCACAGATACGCAGTATTTT
cdr3_aa: CATSARDGTDTQYF
d_call: -
clone_size: -
v_call: TRBV15
j_call: TRBJ2-3

cdr3_nt: TGCGCCAGCAGCCAAGATCGGGGGACTAATGAAAAACTGTTTTTT
cdr3_aa: CASSQDRGTNEKLFF
d_call: -
clone_size: -
v_call: TRBV4-3
j_call: TRBJ1-4

cdr3_nt: TGTGCCAGCAGCTCAAAGGGGACTGCCCTTTCCTACAATGAGCAGTTCTTC
cdr3_aa: CASSSKGTALSYNEQFF
d_call: -
clone_size: -
v_call: TRBV13
j_call: TRBJ2-1

cdr3_nt: TGTGCCAGCAGCCGGGGACTAGCGGGATACAATGAGCAGTTCTTC
cdr3_aa: CASSRGLAGYNEQFF
d_call: TRBD2
clone_size: -
v_call: TRBV28
j_call: TRBJ2-1

cdr3_nt: TGTGCCAGTAGTATAGGTCGGGGGACCTACGAGCAGTACTTC
cdr3_aa: CASSIGRGTYEQYF
d_call: -
clone_size: -
v_call: TRBV19
j_call: TRBJ2-7

cdr3_nt: TGTGCCAGCTCACCAGAACAGCGGGAGGACTACGAGCAGTACTTC
cdr3_aa: CASSPEQREDYEQYF
d_call: TRBD2
clone_size: -
v_call: TRBV18
j_call: TRBJ2-7

cdr3_nt: TGTGCCAGCAGTGAAGGGAGCTGGGCAGATACGCAGTATTTT
cdr3_aa: CASSEGSWADTQYF
d_call: -
clone_size: once
v_call: TRBV2
j_call: TRBJ2-3

cdr3_nt: TGTGCCAGCAGCTTTGCGGGGCTAGCGGGAGAGACCCAGTACTTC
cdr3_aa: CASSFAGLAGETQYF
d_call: TRBD2
clone_size: -
v_call: TRBV7-3
j_call: TRBJ2-5

cdr3_nt: TGTGCCAGCAGCCAATCGGAGGGACCTAGATACACAGATACGCAGTATTTT
cdr3_aa: CASSQSEGPRYTDTQYF
d_call: -
clone_size: -
v_call: TRBV4-2
j_call: TRBJ2-3

cdr3_nt: TGTGCCAGCAGCCCGACAGTGGGATCCTACGAGCAGTACTTC
cdr3_aa: CASSPTVGSYEQYF
d_call: -
clone_size: once
v_call: TRBV14
j_call: TRBJ2-7

cdr3_nt: TGTGCCAGCAGTTTACGGGGACCCTTTACAGGGGGGTCTGGAAACACCATATATTTT
cdr3_aa: CASSLRGPFTGGSGNTIYF
d_call: TRBD1
clone_size: -
v_call: TRBV28
j_call: TRBJ1-3

cdr3_nt: TGTGCCAGCAGTGAATGGGGCGGCTCTGGGGCCAACGTCCTGACTTTC
cdr3_aa: CASSEWGGSGANVLTF
d_call: -
clone_size: -
v_call: TRBV25-1
j_call: TRBJ2-6

cdr3_nt: TGTGCCACCAGCAGAGTGTGGGCGGGAGGCGGAACCGGGGAGCTGTTTTTT
cdr3_aa: CATSRVWAGGGTGELFF
d_call: TRBD2
clone_size: -
v_call: TRBV15
j_call: TRBJ2-2

cdr3_nt: TGTGCCAGCAGCGTCGACAGGGGGGCTAACTATGGCTACACCTTC
cdr3_aa: CASSVDRGANYGYTF
d_call: TRBD1
clone_size: once
v_call: TRBV9
j_call: TRBJ1-2

cdr3_nt: TGTGCCAGCTCACTCCGACTAGCGGGAGGTCCCGGGGAGCTGTTTTTT
cdr3_aa: CASSLRLAGGPGELFF
d_call: TRBD2
clone_size: -
v_call: TRBV18
j_call: TRBJ2-2

cdr3_nt: TGTGCCAGCAGCTTAGCGGGAGCCTACAATGAGCAGTTCTTC
cdr3_aa: CASSLAGAYNEQFF
d_call: TRBD2
clone_size: -
v_call: TRBV7-3
j_call: TRBJ2-1

cdr3_nt: TGTGCCAGCAGCTCCTGGGACAGGGGCTCGAGCTCCTACGAGCAGTACTTC
cdr3_aa: CASSSWDRGSSSYEQYF
d_call: TRBD1
clone_size: -
v_call: TRBV13
j_call: TRBJ2-7

cdr3_nt: TGTGCCAGCAATAAACAGGGAGGGGGTCAGCCCCAGCATTTT
cdr3_aa: CASNKQGGGQPQHF
d_call: -
clone_size: -
v_call: TRBV28
j_call: TRBJ1-5